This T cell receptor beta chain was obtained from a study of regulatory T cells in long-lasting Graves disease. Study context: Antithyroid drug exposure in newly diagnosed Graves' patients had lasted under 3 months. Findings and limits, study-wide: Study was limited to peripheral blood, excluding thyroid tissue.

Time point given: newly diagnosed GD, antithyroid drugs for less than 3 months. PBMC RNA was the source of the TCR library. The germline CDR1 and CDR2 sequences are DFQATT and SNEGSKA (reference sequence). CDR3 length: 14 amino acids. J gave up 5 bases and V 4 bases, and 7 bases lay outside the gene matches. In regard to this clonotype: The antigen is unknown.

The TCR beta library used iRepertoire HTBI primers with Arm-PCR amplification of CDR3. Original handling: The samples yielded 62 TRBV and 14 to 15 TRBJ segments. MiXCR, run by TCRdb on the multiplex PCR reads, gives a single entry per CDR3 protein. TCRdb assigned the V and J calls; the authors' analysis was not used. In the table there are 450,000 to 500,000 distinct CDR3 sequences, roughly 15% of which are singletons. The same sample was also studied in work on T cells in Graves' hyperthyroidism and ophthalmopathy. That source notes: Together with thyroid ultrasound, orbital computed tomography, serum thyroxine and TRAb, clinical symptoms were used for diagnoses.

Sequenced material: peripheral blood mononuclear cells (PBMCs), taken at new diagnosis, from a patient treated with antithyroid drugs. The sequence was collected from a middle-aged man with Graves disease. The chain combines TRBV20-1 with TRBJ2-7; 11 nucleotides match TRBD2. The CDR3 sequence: CSAMFSGRVNEQYF. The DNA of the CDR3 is TGCAGTGCTATGTTTAGCGGGAGGGTCAACGAGCAGTACTTC.